This T cell receptor beta chain was observed in a study of cytomegalovirus exposure and HLA in healthy donors. The study's findings and limits: In an earlier analysis, about 90% or about 30%: the productive usage of most TCR beta V segments. A missense DCLRE1C variant was associated with V- and J-gene trimming of TCR beta chains in a later analysis, and an independent cohort replicated the association. There were several of the most significant clusters that appeared linked to common viral pathogens in a later analysis. HLA alleles were associated with 17,000 or so TCR beta sequences in a later analysis at 0.05 false discovery rate.

13 Jbeta primers and 60 Vbeta primers were used for the PCR. Clones were read by immunoSEQ multiplex PCR, and TCRdb kept only the in-frame ones, dropping some. The data contain about 77,000 clones, 60% to 85% of them singletons. With respect to this clone: The antigen remains undetermined.

The CDR3 extends over 15 amino acids. With 4 bases removed from V and 1 base from J, the gap between germline ends came to 15 bases. Germline CDR1 and CDR2: SGHRS and YFSETQ. The V and J genes are TRBV5-1 and TRBJ2-7; maybe TRBD2 (6 bases). The sample taken for sequencing was PBMCs. The receptor comes from a man in his forties or fifties in good health and CMV-seronegative. The CDR3 here is CASSPSPTSSYEQYF. In nucleotides, the CDR3 is TGCGCCAGCAGCCCCAGCCCGACTAGTTCCTACGAGCAGTACTTC.